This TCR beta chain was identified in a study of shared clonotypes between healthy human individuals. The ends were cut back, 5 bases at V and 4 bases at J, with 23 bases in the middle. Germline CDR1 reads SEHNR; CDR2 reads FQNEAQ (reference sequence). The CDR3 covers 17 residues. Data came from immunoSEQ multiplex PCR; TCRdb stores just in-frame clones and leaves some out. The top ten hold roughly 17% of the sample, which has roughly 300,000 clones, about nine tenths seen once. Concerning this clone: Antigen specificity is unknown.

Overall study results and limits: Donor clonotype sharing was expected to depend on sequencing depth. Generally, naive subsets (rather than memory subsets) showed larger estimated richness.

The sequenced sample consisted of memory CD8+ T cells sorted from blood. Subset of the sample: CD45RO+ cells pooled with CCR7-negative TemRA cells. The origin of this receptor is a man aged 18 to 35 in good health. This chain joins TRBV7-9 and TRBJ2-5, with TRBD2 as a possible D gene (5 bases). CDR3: CASSLPSRFLGGETQYF. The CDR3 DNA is TGTGCCAGCAGCCTCCCGTCCAGGTTCCTCGGAGGAGAGACCCAGTACTTC.